This is a list of T cell receptor beta chains from one sample in a study of shared clonotypes between healthy human individuals. Some clones are missing from TCRdb's copy, which holds only in-frame ones; the method was immunoSEQ multiplex PCR. The sample consists of about 380,000 clones, about 97% of them appearing once. The sequencing input was memory CD8+ T cells sorted from blood. The receptors come from a man aged 25 to 45 in good health. Both conserved end residues are part of each CDR3. D genes are given only for firm matches. Rows may omit the clone size; those that give it use once, few, many or a size class.

clone size: NA
V gene: TRBV4-1
J gene: TRBJ2-1
D gene: NA
CDR3 protein: CASSHSYGTPYNEQFF
CDR3 DNA: TGCGCCAGCAGCCATTCATACGGGACCCCCTACAATGAGCAGTTCTTC

clone size: NA
V gene: TRBV6-5
J gene: TRBJ2-6
D gene: NA
CDR3 protein: CASSYTGWSGANVLTF
CDR3 DNA: TGTGCCAGCAGTTATACAGGGTGGTCTGGGGCCAACGTCCTGACTTTC

clone size: NA
V gene: TRBV7-9
J gene: TRBJ1-2
D gene: NA
CDR3 protein: CASSLSGGYTF
CDR3 DNA: TGTGCCAGCAGCTTAAGTGGCGGCTACACCTTC

clone size: NA
V gene: TRBV5-1
J gene: TRBJ1-4
D gene: NA
CDR3 protein: CASSWGSYSNEKLFF
CDR3 DNA: TGCGCCAGCAGTTGGGGATCCTACTCAAATGAAAAACTGTTTTTT

clone size: NA
V gene: TRBV30
J gene: TRBJ1-1
D gene: NA
CDR3 protein: CAWFGQLNTEAFF
CDR3 DNA: TGTGCCTGGTTCGGACAGCTCAACACTGAAGCTTTCTTT

clone size: NA
V gene: TRBV5-1
J gene: TRBJ2-5
D gene: NA
CDR3 protein: CASSFAIGETQYF
CDR3 DNA: TGCGCCAGCAGCTTCGCGATAGGGGAGACCCAGTACTTC

clone size: NA
V gene: TRBV2
J gene: TRBJ1-2
D gene: NA
CDR3 protein: CASSTSGSYGYTF
CDR3 DNA: TGTGCCAGCAGTACAAGCGGGAGCTATGGCTACACCTTC

clone size: NA
V gene: TRBV28
J gene: TRBJ2-2
D gene: NA
CDR3 protein: CASSSWITGELFF
CDR3 DNA: TGTGCCAGCAGTTCCTGGATAACCGGGGAGCTGTTTTTT

clone size: NA
V gene: TRBV5-8
J gene: TRBJ2-3
D gene: NA
CDR3 protein: CASSLSGAHADTQYF
CDR3 DNA: TGTGCCAGCAGCTTGTCAGGGGCTCACGCAGATACGCAGTATTTT

clone size: NA
V gene: TRBV10-3
J gene: TRBJ2-1
D gene: TRBD2
CDR3 protein: CAISAPGTRKGEQFF
CDR3 DNA: TGTGCCATCAGTGCGCCCGGGACTAGGAAGGGTGAGCAGTTCTTC

clone size: NA
V gene: TRBV28
J gene: TRBJ2-1
D gene: NA
CDR3 protein: CASSLDVNEQFF
CDR3 DNA: TGTGCCAGCAGTTTAGACGTCAATGAGCAGTTCTTC

clone size: NA
V gene: TRBV5-5
J gene: TRBJ2-1
D gene: NA
CDR3 protein: CASSFEGNEQFF
CDR3 DNA: TGTGCCAGCAGCTTTGAGGGAAATGAGCAGTTCTTC

clone size: NA
V gene: TRBV7-9
J gene: TRBJ2-5
D gene: TRBD1
CDR3 protein: CASRRQGQETQYF
CDR3 DNA: TGTGCCAGCAGGAGACAGGGTCAAGAGACCCAGTACTTC

clone size: NA
V gene: TRBV7-2
J gene: TRBJ2-1
D gene: NA
CDR3 protein: CASSLIWRSSSYNEQFF
CDR3 DNA: TGTGCCAGCAGCTTAATCTGGCGGAGCAGCTCCTACAATGAGCAGTTCTTC

clone size: NA
V gene: TRBV4-2
J gene: TRBJ2-4
D gene: NA
CDR3 protein: CASSQDLGGIRTMAKNIQYF
CDR3 DNA: TGTGCCAGCAGCCAAGATCTGGGCGGGATCCGGACCATGGCCAAAAACATTCAGTACTTC

clone size: NA
V gene: TRBV7-2
J gene: TRBJ2-5
D gene: NA
CDR3 protein: CASSLGSVQGETQYF
CDR3 DNA: TGTGCCAGCAGCTTAGGATCCGTCCAAGGGGAGACCCAGTACTTC

clone size: NA
V gene: TRBV5-1
J gene: TRBJ1-4
D gene: NA
CDR3 protein: CASSLQAGPNEKLFF
CDR3 DNA: TGCGCCAGCAGCTTGCAGGCGGGCCCTAATGAAAAACTGTTTTTT

clone size: NA
V gene: TRBV9
J gene: TRBJ2-1
D gene: TRBD2
CDR3 protein: CASSLSGASSYNEQFF
CDR3 DNA: TGTGCCAGCAGTCTTAGCGGGGCGAGCTCCTACAATGAGCAGTTCTTC

clone size: NA
V gene: TRBV5-1
J gene: TRBJ2-7
D gene: NA
CDR3 protein: CASKVVAGYEQYF
CDR3 DNA: TGCGCCAGCAAGGTGGTGGCTGGCTACGAGCAGTACTTC

clone size: NA
V gene: TRBV30
J gene: TRBJ2-5
D gene: NA
CDR3 protein: CAWSVGDMGTQYF
CDR3 DNA: TGTGCCTGGAGTGTAGGGGATATGGGGACCCAGTACTTC

clone size: NA
V gene: TRBV28
J gene: TRBJ2-5
D gene: NA
CDR3 protein: CASSSRQETQYF
CDR3 DNA: TGTGCCAGCAGTTCGAGGCAAGAGACCCAGTACTTC

clone size: NA
V gene: TRBV2
J gene: TRBJ2-6
D gene: NA
CDR3 protein: CASSDWVSGANVLTF
CDR3 DNA: TGTGCCAGCAGTGACTGGGTCTCTGGGGCCAACGTCCTGACTTTC

clone size: once
V gene: TRBV9
J gene: TRBJ2-3
D gene: TRBD2
CDR3 protein: CASSVGTSGSPDTQYF
CDR3 DNA: TGTGCCAGCAGCGTGGGGACTAGCGGGAGCCCAGATACGCAGTATTTT

clone size: NA
V gene: TRBV9
J gene: TRBJ1-2
D gene: NA
CDR3 protein: CASSDPGGPIGYTF
CDR3 DNA: TGTGCCAGCAGCGACCCTGGGGGGCCCATTGGCTACACCTTC